This T cell receptor (beta chain) was obtained from a study of human T cells and chemical hapten exposure. Study information: Patients, a majority of them female, were diagnosed with alopecia areata, totalis or universalis. Study findings and constraints: The study found expanded TCRs formed significantly more large CDR3 similarity clusters than controls. Healthy individuals' immune responses may differ from those of donors, who had alopecia.

Germline V gene sequence: CDR1 DFQATT, CDR2 SNEGSKA (reference sequence). Unmatched junction bases numbered 6, after V lost 2 bases and J lost 3 bases. The CDR3 is 14 amino acids. This clonotype came up many times. The antigen is unknown. The time point is: pre-sensitization, week 0. Treatment noted: therapeutic diphenylcyclopropenone sensitization with weekly scalp DPC. RNA extraction used unfractionated whole blood as the source of total RNA. TCRdb re-derived calls from the RACE reads in MiXCR, one entry per CDR3 protein. This table has about 42,000 distinct CDR3 sequences, roughly an eighth appearing once.

The origin of this receptor is a woman aged 25 to 45 with alopecia areata. Some clones in this sample may be carry-over from other donors' samples. The rearrangement links TRBV20-1 to TRBJ2-5; 7 bases fit TRBD1. The sample here was whole blood, taken in connection with sensitization to the hapten diphenylcyclopropenone (DPC). Here the CDR3 reads CSARLSTGEETQYF. CDR3 bases: TGCAGTGCTAGACTATCTACAGGGGAAGAGACCCAGTACTTC.